What follows describes a single T cell receptor beta chain. The data stem from a study of blood T cell repertoires in COVID-19. In the authors' workflow: From reference gene primer amplification, estimates of nucleated cell counts were derived. TCRdb's copy holds only in-frame clones and misses some; the assay was immunoSEQ multiplex PCR. V and J calls and clone size come straight from that table; D and trimming were deduced from the DNA. The sample has about 180,000 clones, roughly 83% seen once. Study members were between roughly 18 and 100 years old and lived in 25 or so US regions. V dropped 6 bases and J dropped 0 bases, with 24 bases sitting between them. Germline V gene sequence: CDR1 SGHAT, CDR2 FQNNGV. This CDR3 contains 18 residues.

This chain connects TRBV11-2 to TRBJ2-7; D perhaps matches TRBD1 (8 bases). This TCR was sampled from a woman in her 30s who had recovered from COVID-19. Sequencing was done on a sample of PBMCs or T cells enriched from blood (not recorded which). This chain's CDR3 is CASSSISRDRTSSYEQYF. CDR3 nucleotides: TGTGCCAGCAGTTCTATATCCCGGGACAGGACTAGCTCCTACGAGCAGTACTTC.